The following is a T cell receptor beta chain sequence with its context. The antigen is unknown. Assay used: immunoSEQ multiplex PCR; TCRdb lists only in-frame clones, some missing. The data show approximately 130,000 clones, approximately 86% seen once. The data were obtained in a study of T cell responses to AZD1222 COVID-19 vaccine. General study points: Clonal diversity may have been underestimated in mostly white British donors.

CDR3 length: 15 residues. Germline lookup yields CDR1 LGHDT and CDR2 YNNKEL (reference sequence). Trimming at V came to 3 bases and at J to 2 bases, leaving 3 bases not matched to a gene. The input for sequencing was peripheral blood, taken 28 days after the second AZD1222 dose. The receptor comes from an adult who received the AZD1222 COVID-19 vaccine. J is TRBJ2-2 and V is TRBV3-1 (or the pseudogene TRBV3-2); TRBD1 matches 7 bases. This CDR3 reads CASSHRQGNTGELFF. CDR3 nucleotide sequence: TGTGCCAGCAGCCATAGACAGGGAAACACCGGGGAGCTGTTTTTT.